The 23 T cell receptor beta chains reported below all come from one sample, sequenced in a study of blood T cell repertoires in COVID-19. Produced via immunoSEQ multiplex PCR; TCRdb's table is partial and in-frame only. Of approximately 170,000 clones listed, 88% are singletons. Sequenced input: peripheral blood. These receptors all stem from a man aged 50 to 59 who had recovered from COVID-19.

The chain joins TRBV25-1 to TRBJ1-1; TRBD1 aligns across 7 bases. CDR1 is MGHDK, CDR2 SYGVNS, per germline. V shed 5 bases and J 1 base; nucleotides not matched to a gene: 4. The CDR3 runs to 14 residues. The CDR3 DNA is TGTGCCAGCAGTTCTTGGACAGGGAACACTGAAGCTTTCTTT. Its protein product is CASSSWTGNTEAFF. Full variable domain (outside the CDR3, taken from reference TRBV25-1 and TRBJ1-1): EADIYQTPRYLVIGTGKKITLECSQTMGHDKMYWYQQDPGMELHLIHYSYGVNSTEKGDLSSESTVSRIRTEHFPLTLESARPSHTSQYLCASSSWTGNTEAFFGQGTRLTVV.

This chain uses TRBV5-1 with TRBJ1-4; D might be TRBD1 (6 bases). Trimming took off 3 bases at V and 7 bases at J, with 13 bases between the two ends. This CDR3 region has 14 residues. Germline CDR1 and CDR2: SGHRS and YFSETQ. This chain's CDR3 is CASSYGQTSEKLFF. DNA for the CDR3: TGCGCCAGCAGCTACGGACAGACGAGTGAAAAACTGTTTTTT. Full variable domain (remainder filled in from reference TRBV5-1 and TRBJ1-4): KAGVTQTPRYLIKTRGQQVTLSCSPISGHRSVSWYQQTPGQGLQFLFEYFSETQRNKGNFPGRFSGRQFSNSRSEMNVSTLELGDSALYLCASSYGQTSEKLFFGSGTQLSVL.

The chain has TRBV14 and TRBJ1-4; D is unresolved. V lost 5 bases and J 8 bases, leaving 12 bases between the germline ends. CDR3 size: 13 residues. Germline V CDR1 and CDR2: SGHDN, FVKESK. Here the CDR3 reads CASSGGSGEKLFF. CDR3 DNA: TGTGCCAGCAGCGGCGGGAGTGGCGAAAAACTGTTTTTT.

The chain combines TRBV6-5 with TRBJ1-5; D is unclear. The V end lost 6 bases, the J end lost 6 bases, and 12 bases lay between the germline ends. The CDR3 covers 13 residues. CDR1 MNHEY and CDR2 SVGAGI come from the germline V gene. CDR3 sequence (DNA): TGTGCCAGCAGGTCCGGGGTCAGTCAGCCCCAGCATTTT. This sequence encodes CASRSGVSQPQHF.

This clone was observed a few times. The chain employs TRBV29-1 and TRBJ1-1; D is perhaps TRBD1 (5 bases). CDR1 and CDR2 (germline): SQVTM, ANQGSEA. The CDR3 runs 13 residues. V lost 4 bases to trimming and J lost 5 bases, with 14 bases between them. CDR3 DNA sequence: TGCAGCGTTGCAGGGTATGGTAGGACTGAAGCTTTCTTT. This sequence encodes CSVAGYGRTEAFF.

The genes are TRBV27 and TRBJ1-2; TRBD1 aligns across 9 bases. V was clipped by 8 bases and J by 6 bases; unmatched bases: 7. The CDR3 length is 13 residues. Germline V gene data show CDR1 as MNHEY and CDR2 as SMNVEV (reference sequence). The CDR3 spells CASGGTGTHGYTF. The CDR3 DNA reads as TGTGCCAGCGGCGGGACAGGGACCCATGGCTACACCTTC.

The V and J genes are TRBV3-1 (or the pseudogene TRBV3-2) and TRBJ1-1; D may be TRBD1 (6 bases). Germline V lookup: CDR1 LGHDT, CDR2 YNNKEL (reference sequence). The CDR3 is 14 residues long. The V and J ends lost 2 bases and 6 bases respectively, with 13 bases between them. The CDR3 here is CASSQSQGKAEAFF. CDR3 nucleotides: TGTGCCAGCAGCCAATCCCAGGGGAAGGCTGAAGCTTTCTTT.

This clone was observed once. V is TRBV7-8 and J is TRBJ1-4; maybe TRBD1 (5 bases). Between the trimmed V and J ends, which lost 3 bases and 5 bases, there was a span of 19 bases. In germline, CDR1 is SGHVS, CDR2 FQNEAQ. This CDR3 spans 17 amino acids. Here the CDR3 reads CASSFPKDGGSNEKLFF. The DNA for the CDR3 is TGTGCCAGCAGCTTCCCCAAGGACGGGGGTTCAAATGAAAAACTGTTTTTT.

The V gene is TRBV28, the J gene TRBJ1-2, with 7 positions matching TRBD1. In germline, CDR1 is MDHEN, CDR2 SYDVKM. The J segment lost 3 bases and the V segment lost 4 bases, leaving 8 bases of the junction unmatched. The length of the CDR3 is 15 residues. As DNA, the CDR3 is TGTGCCAGCAGTTCCCCCCGGACAGGAGACTATGGCTACACCTTC. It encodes CASSSPRTGDYGYTF.

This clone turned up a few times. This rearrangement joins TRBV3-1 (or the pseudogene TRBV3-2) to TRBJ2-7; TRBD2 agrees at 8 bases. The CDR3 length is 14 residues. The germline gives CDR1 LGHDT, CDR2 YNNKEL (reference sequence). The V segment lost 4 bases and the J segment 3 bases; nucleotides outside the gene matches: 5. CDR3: CASSPGLEHYEQYF. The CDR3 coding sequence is TGTGCCAGCAGCCCGGGACTAGAGCACTACGAGCAGTACTTC.

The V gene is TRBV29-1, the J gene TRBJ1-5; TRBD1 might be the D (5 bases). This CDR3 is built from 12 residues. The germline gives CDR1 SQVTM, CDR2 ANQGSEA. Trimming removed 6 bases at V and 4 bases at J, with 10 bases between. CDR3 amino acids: CSVAGVNQPQHF. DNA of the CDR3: TGCAGCGTCGCGGGGGTGAATCAGCCCCAGCATTTT.

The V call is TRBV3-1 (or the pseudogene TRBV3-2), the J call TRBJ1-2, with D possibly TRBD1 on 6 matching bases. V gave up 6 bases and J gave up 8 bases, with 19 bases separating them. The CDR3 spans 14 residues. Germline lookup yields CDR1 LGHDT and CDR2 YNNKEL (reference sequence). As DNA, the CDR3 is TGTGCCAGCAGTTATAATGAGCGGGGGCAAGGCTACACCTTC. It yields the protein CASSYNERGQGYTF.

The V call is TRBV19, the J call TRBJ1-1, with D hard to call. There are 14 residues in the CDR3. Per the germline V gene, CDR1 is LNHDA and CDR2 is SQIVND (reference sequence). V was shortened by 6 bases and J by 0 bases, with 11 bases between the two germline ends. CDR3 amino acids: CASRPEIMNTEAFF. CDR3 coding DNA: TGTGCCAGTAGGCCGGAGATTATGAACACTGAAGCTTTCTTT.

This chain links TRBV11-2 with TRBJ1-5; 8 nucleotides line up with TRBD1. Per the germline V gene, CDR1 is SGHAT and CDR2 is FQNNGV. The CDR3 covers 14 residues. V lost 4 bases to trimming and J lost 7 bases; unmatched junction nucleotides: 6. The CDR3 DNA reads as TGTGCCAGCAGCTCCCACAGGGGGGGACAGCCCCAGCATTTT. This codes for CASSSHRGGQPQHF.

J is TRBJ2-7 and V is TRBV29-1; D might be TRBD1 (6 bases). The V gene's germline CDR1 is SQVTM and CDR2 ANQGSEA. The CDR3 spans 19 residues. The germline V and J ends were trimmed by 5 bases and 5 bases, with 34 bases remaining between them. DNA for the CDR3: TGCAGCGTTCGGGGACACGACCTAAGGGCTTCATCCCCTCATGACGAGCAGTACTTC. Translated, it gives CSVRGHDLRASSPHDEQYF.

As DNA, the CDR3 is TGTGCCAGCAGCCCGGTTAGCTCTACCGGGGAGCTGTTTTTT. Its protein product is CASSPVSSTGELFF. The chain joins TRBV7-9 to TRBJ2-2; no firm D call. The CDR3 runs to 14 residues. The germline V gene has CDR1 SEHNR and CDR2 FQNEAQ (reference sequence). The V end was cut by 5 bases, the J end by 5 bases, with 12 bases between.

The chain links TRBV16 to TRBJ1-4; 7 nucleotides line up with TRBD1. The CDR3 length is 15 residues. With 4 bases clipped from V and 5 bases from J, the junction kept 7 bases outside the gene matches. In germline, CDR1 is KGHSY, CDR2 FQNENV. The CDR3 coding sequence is TGTGCCAGCAGCCCGGTTGGAGGGGGCAATGAAAAACTGTTTTTT. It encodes CASSPVGGGNEKLFF.

CDR3 residues: CAISGLGLAGFNTGELFF. DNA of the CDR3: TGTGCCATCAGTGGCTTGGGACTAGCGGGATTTAACACCGGGGAGCTGTTTTTT. The rearrangement uses TRBV10-3 and TRBJ2-2; 13 nucleotides align to TRBD2. The CDR3 loop spans 18 amino acids. V lost 4 bases to trimming and J lost 2 bases; unmatched junction nucleotides: 7. Looked up from germline, CDR1 is ENHRY and CDR2 is SYGVKD.

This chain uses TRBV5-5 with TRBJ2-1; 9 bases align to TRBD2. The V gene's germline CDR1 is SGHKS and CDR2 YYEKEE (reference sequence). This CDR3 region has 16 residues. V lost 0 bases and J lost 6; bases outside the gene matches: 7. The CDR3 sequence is CASSLGGGRGFNEQFF. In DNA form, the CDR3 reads TGTGCCAGCAGCTTGGGGGGCGGGAGGGGCTTCAATGAGCAGTTCTTC.

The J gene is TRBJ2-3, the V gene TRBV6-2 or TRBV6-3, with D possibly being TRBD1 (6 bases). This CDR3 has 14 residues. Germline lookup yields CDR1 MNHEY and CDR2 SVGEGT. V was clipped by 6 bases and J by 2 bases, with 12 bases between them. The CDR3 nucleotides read TGTGCCAGCAGCCGAACAGGGTCCACAGATACGCAGTATTTT. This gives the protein CASSRTGSTDTQYF.

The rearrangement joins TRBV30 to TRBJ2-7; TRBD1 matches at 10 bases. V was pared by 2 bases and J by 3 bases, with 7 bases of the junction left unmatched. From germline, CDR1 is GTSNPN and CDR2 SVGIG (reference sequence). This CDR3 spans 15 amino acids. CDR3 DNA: TGTGCCTGGAGTACGGGCGGGACAGGGGACTACGAGCAGTACTTC. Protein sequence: CAWSTGGTGDYEQYF.

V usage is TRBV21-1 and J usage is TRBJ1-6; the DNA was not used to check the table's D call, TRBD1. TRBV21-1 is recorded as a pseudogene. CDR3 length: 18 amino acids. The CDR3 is CASSLRQGTSSYNSPLHF. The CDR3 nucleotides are TGTGCCAGCAGCCTCAGACAGGGTACAAGCTCCTATAATTCACCCCTCCACTTT.

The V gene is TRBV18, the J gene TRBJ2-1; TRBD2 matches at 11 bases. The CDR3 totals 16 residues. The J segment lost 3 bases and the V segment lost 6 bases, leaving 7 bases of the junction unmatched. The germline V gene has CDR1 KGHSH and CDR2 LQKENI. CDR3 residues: CASSSTSGGIYNEQFF. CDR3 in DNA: TGTGCCAGCTCGTCCACTAGCGGGGGTATCTACAATGAGCAGTTCTTC.